This passage covers 18 T cell receptor beta chains from one sample sequenced in a study of T cell changes during pregnancy in multiple sclerosis. TCRdb keeps only in-frame clones here, not all; method: immunoSEQ multiplex PCR. Among about 60,000 clones, about nine tenths were seen once, and the ten largest hold about 0.76%. The sequencing used CD4+ T cells from peripheral blood mononuclear cells, collected in the first trimester of pregnancy. The source of these receptors is a female donor with multiple sclerosis, enrolled in a pregnancy study.

V and J are TRBV10-3 and TRBJ2-7, with 8 bases aligning to TRBD1. Losses at the gene ends were 5 bases for V and 1 base for J; bases not matched to a gene: 4. This CDR3 comprises 14 residues. Germline CDR1 is ENHRY and CDR2 is SYGVKD. The CDR3 reads CAISPGGLSYEQYF. DNA of the CDR3: TGTGCCATCAGTCCAGGGGGCCTTTCCTACGAGCAGTACTTC.

This clone occurred once. The chain carries TRBV15 and TRBJ2-1; the D is unclear. Trimming shortened V by 3 bases and J by 9 bases, and 15 bases separated the two germline ends. The CDR3 has 14 amino acids. CDR1 and CDR2 (germline): LNHNV, YYDKDF (reference sequence). DNA for the CDR3: TGTGCCACCAGCAGGGATGGGCCGTCGACTGAGCAGTTCTTC. Translating it yields CATSRDGPSTEQFF. Full variable domain (remainder filled in from reference TRBV15 and TRBJ2-1): DAMVIQNPRYQVTQFGKPVTLSCSQTLNHNVMYWYQQKSSQAPKLLFHYYDKDFNNEADTPDNFQSRRPNTSFCFLDIRSPGLGDTAMYLCATSRDGPSTEQFFGPGTRLTVL.

The chain links TRBV18 to TRBJ1-5; TRBD1 matches at 8 bases. The CDR3 consists of 18 residues. With 3 bases clipped from V and 2 bases from J, the junction kept 12 bases outside the gene matches. The germline V gene encodes CDR1 KGHSH and CDR2 LQKENI. The CDR3 nucleotides are TGTGCCAGCTCACCGACCCCGACAGGGGACCCGGGCAATCAGCCCCAGCATTTT. It yields the protein CASSPTPTGDPGNQPQHF.

The rearrangement uses TRBV7-2 and TRBJ2-5; 10 bases are shared with TRBD1. This CDR3 comprises 16 residues. Germline CDR1 and CDR2: SGHTA and FQGNSA. The junction had 5 bases not matched to a gene; V was cut back by 2 bases and J by 2 bases. CDR3 residues: CASSLTGTGVQETQYF. DNA of the CDR3: TGTGCCAGCAGCTTAACCGGGACAGGGGTACAAGAGACCCAGTACTTC.

V gene TRBV30 combines with J gene TRBJ2-5; D might be TRBD1 (5 bases). V lost 1 base to trimming and J lost 5 bases, with 11 bases between them. The CDR3 contains 13 residues. Germline V gene sequence: CDR1 GTSNPN, CDR2 SVGIG (reference sequence). In DNA form, the CDR3 reads TGTGCCTGGAGTGCGACAGTCGAGGAGACCCAGTACTTC. It codes for CAWSATVEETQYF.

The rearrangement uses TRBV7-9 and TRBJ1-2, with TRBD1 identical over 7 bases. CDR1 is SEHNR, CDR2 FQNEAQ, per germline (reference sequence). The CDR3 is 13 residues long. The V and J ends lost 3 bases and 6 bases, in that order; junction bases with no gene match: 4. This CDR3 is CASSLLGGDGYTF. Written as DNA, the CDR3 is TGTGCCAGCAGCTTGCTAGGGGGCGATGGCTACACCTTC. Full variable domain (remainder filled in from reference TRBV7-9 and TRBJ1-2): DTGVSQNPRHKITKRGQNVTFRCDPISEHNRLYWYRQTLGQGPEFLTYFQNEAQLEKSRLLSDRFSAERPKGSFSTLEIQRTEQGDSAMYLCASSLLGGDGYTFGSGTRLTVV.

The chain has TRBV29-1 and TRBJ2-5, with 8 nucleotides matching TRBD2. The germline CDR1 and CDR2 sequences are SQVTM and ANQGSEA. The CDR3 is 15 residues long. Trimming cost V 7 bases and J 1 base; bases outside gene matches: 11. The CDR3 nucleotides are TGCAGCGCTGCAGCAGGAGCGGGGGCCCAAGAGACCCAGTACTTC. This encodes CSAAAGAGAQETQYF.

The V and J genes are TRBV10-3 and TRBJ1-3, with 8 bases identical to TRBD1. This CDR3 is built from 16 residues. CDR1 and CDR2 from the germline V gene are ENHRY and SYGVKD. V lost 8 bases to trimming and J lost 0 bases; unmatched junction nucleotides: 9. The CDR3 sequence: CAIGAGGYSSGNTIYF. Here the CDR3 DNA reads TGTGCCATCGGGGCAGGGGGCTACTCCTCTGGAAACACCATATATTTT.

This chain's CDR3 is CASSFRTVGTDTQYF. CDR3 coding DNA: TGTGCCAGCAGCTTTCGGACAGTTGGCACAGATACGCAGTATTTT. The V call is TRBV9, the J call TRBJ2-3; D possibly corresponds to TRBD1 (6 bases). The CDR3 is made up of 15 amino acids. The V end lost 4 bases, the J end lost 1 base, and 13 bases lay between the germline ends. Germline V gene data show CDR1 as SGDLS and CDR2 as YYNGEE.

The V and J genes are TRBV7-2 and TRBJ1-1; 9 nucleotides agree with TRBD1. This CDR3 contains 14 residues. The germline V gene has CDR1 SGHTA and CDR2 FQGNSA. With V trimmed by 5 bases and J by 2 bases, 3 bases remained unmatched. CDR3: CASSRGQGNTEAFF. The CDR3, as DNA: TGTGCCAGCAGCAGGGGACAGGGCAACACTGAAGCTTTCTTT. Full variable domain (missing parts from reference TRBV7-2 and TRBJ1-1): GAGVSQSPSNKVTEKGKDVELRCDPISGHTALYWYRQSLGQGLEFLIYFQGNSAPDKSGLPSDRFSAERTGGSVSTLTIQRTQQEDSAVYLCASSRGQGNTEAFFGQGTRLTVV.

J is TRBJ1-1 and V is TRBV9; D unresolved. Per germline, CDR1 SGDLS and CDR2 YYNGEE. Trimming shortened V by 7 bases and J by 1 base, and 11 bases separated the two germline ends. This CDR3 comprises 13 residues. The CDR3 coding sequence is TGTGCCAGCTCGTGGGGAGGGAACACTGAAGCTTTCTTT. As protein: CASSWGGNTEAFF.

The V and J genes are TRBV7-8 and TRBJ1-2, with D possibly TRBD1 on 6 matching bases. This CDR3 spans 14 amino acids. V was pared by 5 bases and J by 4 bases, with 14 bases between. Germline V gene sequence: CDR1 SGHVS, CDR2 FQNEAQ. The CDR3 DNA reads as TGTGCCAGCAGCCCTACAGGGCTTCCCTATGGCTACACCTTC. Protein: CASSPTGLPYGYTF. Based on the CDR3 plus reference TRBV7-8 and TRBJ1-2, the full variable domain is GAGVSQSPRYKVAKRGQDVALRCDPISGHVSLFWYQQALGQGPEFLTYFQNEAQLDKSGLPSDRFFAERPEGSVSTLKIQRTQQEDSAVYLCASSPTGLPYGYTFGSGTRLTVV.

The V and J genes are TRBV9 and TRBJ2-1; 7 nucleotides match TRBD1. From germline, CDR1 is SGDLS and CDR2 YYNGEE. Losses at the gene ends were 3 bases for V and 1 base for J; bases not matched to a gene: 10. The CDR3 is 17 residues long. CDR3 region: CASSEGLTGLSYNEQFF. The CDR3 nucleotides are TGTGCCAGCAGCGAGGGCTTGACAGGGTTATCCTACAATGAGCAGTTCTTC. The full variable domain, rest sourced from reference TRBV9 and TRBJ2-1, is DSGVTQTPKHLITATGQRVTLRCSPRSGDLSVYWYQQSLDQGLQFLIQYYNGEERAKGNILERFSAQQFPDLHSELNLSSLELGDSALYFCASSEGLTGLSYNEQFFGPGTRLTVL.

V gene TRBV7-3 combines with J gene TRBJ2-7, with a possible D match to TRBD1 (6 bases). Germline CDR1 SGHTA, CDR2 FQGTGA. The CDR3 extends over 15 amino acids. V was trimmed by 5 bases and J by 0 bases, leaving 14 bases between them. CDR3 sequence (DNA): TGTGCCAGCAGCCTATACGGACAGAACTCCTACGAGCAGTACTTC. Amino acids: CASSLYGQNSYEQYF.

The genes are TRBV5-1 and TRBJ2-7, with a weak D call TRBD1 (6 bases). Per germline, CDR1 SGHRS and CDR2 YFSETQ. Trimming shortened V by 0 bases and J by 2 bases, and 12 bases separated the two germline ends. The CDR3 is 15 amino acids. This chain's CDR3 is CASSLALGAPYEQYF. The CDR3 bases are TGCGCCAGCAGCTTGGCCCTGGGGGCCCCCTACGAGCAGTACTTC.

The chain joins TRBV19 to TRBJ1-2, with D perhaps TRBD1 (5 bases). This CDR3 spans 13 amino acids. Trimming took off 4 bases at V and 4 bases at J, with 10 bases between the two ends. Germline assignment: CDR1 LNHDA and CDR2 SQIVND (reference sequence). DNA of the CDR3: TGTGCCAGTAGTACCCGACAGTCCTATGGCTACACCTTC. It specifies CASSTRQSYGYTF.

The CDR3 region has the DNA TGTGCCAGTAGTAGGGGGACAGGGGAATCGGGGTACAATCAGCCCCAGCATTTT. It yields the protein CASSRGTGESGYNQPQHF. V usage is TRBV19 and J usage is TRBJ1-5; 10 bases fit TRBD1. Germline-derived CDR1 and CDR2 are LNHDA and SQIVND (reference sequence). The CDR3 totals 18 residues. The J segment lost 3 bases and the V segment lost 4 bases, leaving 12 bases of the junction unmatched.

This chain links TRBV19 with TRBJ1-5; the D gene is possibly TRBD1 (6 bases). Germline-derived CDR1 and CDR2 are LNHDA and SQIVND (reference sequence). V was pared by 5 bases and J by 3 bases, with 14 bases between. CDR3 length: 15 residues. In nucleotides, the CDR3 is TGTGCCAGTAGTTTACAGGGTACACTCAATCAGCCCCAGCATTTT. Its protein product is CASSLQGTLNQPQHF.